This T cell receptor (beta chain) was documented in a study of blood T cell repertoires in COVID-19. Study details: PBMCs, B-cell-depleted T cells, or T cells were the source of the cDNA or gDNA that made up the material.

TCRdb's table, derived via immunoSEQ multiplex PCR, lists solely in-frame clones and lacks some. Of 300,000 to 350,000 clones listed, about 90% are singletons. V was shortened by 0 bases and J by 13 bases, with 10 bases between the two germline ends. The CDR3 is made up of 12 amino acids. Germline CDR1 is SGHAT and CDR2 is FQNNGV. The sequencing sample was made of peripheral blood. The sequence came from a woman aged 25 to 39 with COVID-19, enrolled during active disease. The chain has TRBV11-2 and TRBJ2-1; no clear D gene. The CDR3 region has the DNA TGTGCCAGCAGCTTAGATATAACATTACAGTTCTTC. It codes for CASSLDITLQFF.